This is a list of T cell receptor beta chains from one sample in a study of human T cells and chemical hapten exposure. TCRdb re-called the RACE reads through MiXCR, storing one row per CDR3 protein. The sample gives about 69,000 distinct CDR3 sequences, around 30% of which show up once; about 10% is in the top ten. Sequences were derived from whole blood, sampled in connection with sensitization to the hapten diphenylcyclopropenone (DPC). The receptors were sampled from a man between 35 and 55 years old with alopecia areata. Some clones in this sample may be carry-over from other donors' samples. CDR3s include the opening cysteine and the closing phenylalanine or tryptophan. Only part of the rows carry a size: once, few, many, or a class if the clone is expanded.

>TRBJ1-5|few|TRBV12-3/TRBV12-4
CASSFGGRGLNQPQHF
>TRBJ2-1|few|TRBV7-2
CASSGRTSGSVGNEQFF
>TRBJ2-5|few|TRBV20-1
CSQGVYQETQYF
>TRBJ2-1|few|TRBV5-1
CASSPPRTSGYNEQFF
>TRBJ2-2|-|TRBV3-1
CASRESGRGGELFF
>TRBJ2-5|-|TRBV2
CASSERTLYQETQYF
>TRBJ2-3|-|TRBV12-3/TRBV12-4
CASSLDRGSGPDADTQYF
>TRBJ2-1|-|TRBV11-2
CASSLWAGSSYNEQFF
>TRBJ2-3|few|TRBV5-4
CASSLVGGGTDTQYF
>TRBJ1-1|-|TRBV7-9
CASSLGFGGADTEAFF
>TRBJ2-1|few|TRBV27
CASRPRVPTIFDRLNEQFF
>TRBJ2-2|-|TRBV5-6
CASSFRGRTGELFF
>TRBJ2-2|-|TRBV15
CATRATGAYGELFF
>TRBJ2-2|-|TRBV7-9
CASSYDGNTGELFF
>TRBJ2-7|-|TRBV6-6
CASSYKGEQYF
>TRBJ1-1|few|TRBV6-5
CASSHQARNTEAFF
>TRBJ2-1|-|TRBV29-1
CSVALFRGSYNEQFF
>TRBJ2-7|-|TRBV25-1
CASSEQTLREQYF
>TRBJ2-1|once|TRBV12-3/TRBV12-4
CASSLAGDNEQFF
>TRBJ1-6|few|TRBV5-1
CASSRDSFGNSPLHF
>TRBJ1-6|few|TRBV4-2
CASSPQSGGGSYNSPLHF
>TRBJ1-5|few|TRBV4-3
CASSTRAGPNQPQHF
>TRBJ2-2|-|TRBV10-3
CAISGDYNTGELFF
>TRBJ2-3|-|TRBV18
CASSARNRRTDTQYF
>TRBJ1-1|-|TRBV7-6
CASSFQSYTEAFF
>TRBJ1-3|-|TRBV25-1
CASSTGVGGNTIYF
>TRBJ1-4|-|TRBV5-6
CASSLVGGAHEKLFF
>TRBJ2-3|few|TRBV7-8
CASSSSGAHDTQYF
>TRBJ2-3|-|TRBV7-9
CASSLGRTSGRGVSDTQYF
>TRBJ1-1|-|TRBV20-1
CSASRGQRANTEAFF
>TRBJ2-7|-|TRBV4-3
CASSQDFSYEQYF
>TRBJ1-2|few|TRBV28
CASSLSGQALYGYTF
>TRBJ1-3|-|TRBV4-3
CASSQLTGTSGNTIYF
>TRBJ2-3|-|TRBV12-3/TRBV12-4
CASSLRVREGTQYF
>TRBJ1-4|-|TRBV7-2
CASSLQTGLREKLFF
>TRBJ2-7|few|TRBV7-2
CASSARTSGYYEQYF
>TRBJ2-5|-|TRBV5-1
CASTLTDQETQYF
>TRBJ1-6|few|TRBV7-2
CASSSTASRYNSPLHF
>TRBJ2-4|-|TRBV28
CASSLPQGGLAKNIQYF
>TRBJ1-1|-|TRBV6-6
CASSYRYGDWAFF
>TRBJ1-1|-|TRBV28
CASSLIRENTEAFF
>TRBJ2-6|few|TRBV6-5
CASRDRGLSGANVLTF
>TRBJ2-7|few|TRBV24-1
CATKGQYF
>TRBJ2-7|-|TRBV5-4
CASSSRSGVEQYF
>TRBJ2-3|few|TRBV10-3
CAISPGLQLDTQYF
>TRBJ1-5|-|TRBV2
CASSADRGHYNQPQHF
>TRBJ2-7|-|TRBV29-1
CSAVTGRYEQYF
>TRBJ2-6|few|TRBV6-1
CASSYRGSIGANVLTF
>TRBJ1-6|few|TRBV28
CAIARGWGPLHF
>TRBJ2-3|-|TRBV9
CASSVRAEDTQYF